The present T cell receptor (beta chain) was sequenced within a study of control samples from healthy donors and cancer patients. The CDR3 contains 15 residues. Germline CDR1 MNHEY, CDR2 SMNVEV (reference sequence). The trim removed 11 bases at V and 7 bases at J, leaving 19 bases unmatched. Only in-frame clones appear in the TCRdb table, and some are missing; sequencing was by immunoSEQ multiplex PCR. The sample yields tens of thousands of clones, about four fifths seen once. The receptor was derived from a man aged 70 or older in good health. The V and J genes are TRBV27 and TRBJ1-2; TRBD1 agrees at 7 bases. Sequenced: blood. For the CDR3, the DNA is TGTGCCCTCAGTTCTCTAAACAGGGGAATGGGTGGCTACACCTTC. Amino acids: CALSSLNRGMGGYTF.